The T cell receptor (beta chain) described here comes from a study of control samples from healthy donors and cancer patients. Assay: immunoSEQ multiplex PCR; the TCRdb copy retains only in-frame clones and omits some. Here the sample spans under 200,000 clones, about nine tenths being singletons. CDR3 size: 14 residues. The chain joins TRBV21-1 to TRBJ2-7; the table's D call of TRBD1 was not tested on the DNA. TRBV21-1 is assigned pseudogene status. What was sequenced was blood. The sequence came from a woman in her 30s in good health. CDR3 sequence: CASSRGRVRYEQYF. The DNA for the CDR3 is TGTGCCAGCAGCAGAGGCAGGGTGAGGTACGAGCAGTACTTC.